This T cell receptor (beta chain) was identified in a study of monozygotic twins with inflammatory bowel disease. This CDR3 has 13 residues. Germline V lookup: CDR1 DFQATT, CDR2 SNEGSKA (reference sequence). The cDNA of both the TCRalpha and TCRbeta chains was subjected to two nested PCRs of roughly 15 and 9 cycles. After re-calling the 5' RACE reads, TCRdb lists one entry per CDR3 protein, DNA absent. Here the sample table reports about 350,000 distinct CDR3 sequences. On this clonotype itself: Its cognate antigen is unknown.

Study-wide points: No single strong signal or clonotype associated with IBD was supported.

This rearrangement joins TRBV20-1 to TRBJ1-4; there is no DNA to check the TCRdb D call of TRBD1. What was sequenced was blood. The TCR originated in a human donor with ulcerative colitis or Crohn's disease, or a healthy co-twin of an affected twin (not recorded which). CDR3 region: CSAREGREEKLFF.